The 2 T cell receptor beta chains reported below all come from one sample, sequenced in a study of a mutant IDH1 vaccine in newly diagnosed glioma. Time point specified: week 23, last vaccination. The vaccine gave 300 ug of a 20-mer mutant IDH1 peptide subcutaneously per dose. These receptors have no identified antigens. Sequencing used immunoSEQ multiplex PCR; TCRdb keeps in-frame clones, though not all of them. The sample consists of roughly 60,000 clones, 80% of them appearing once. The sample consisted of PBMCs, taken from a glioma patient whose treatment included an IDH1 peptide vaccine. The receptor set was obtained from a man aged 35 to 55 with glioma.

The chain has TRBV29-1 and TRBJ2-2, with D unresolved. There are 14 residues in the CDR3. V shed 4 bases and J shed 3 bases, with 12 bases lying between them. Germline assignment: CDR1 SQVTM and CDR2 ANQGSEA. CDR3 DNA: TGCAGCGTTGCATGGGGTCGAGACACCGGGGAGCTGTTTTTT. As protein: CSVAWGRDTGELFF.

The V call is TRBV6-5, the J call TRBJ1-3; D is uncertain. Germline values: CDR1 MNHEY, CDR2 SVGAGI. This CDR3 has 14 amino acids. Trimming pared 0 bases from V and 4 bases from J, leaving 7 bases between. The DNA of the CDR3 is TGTGCCAGCAGTTACTCGATACAGGGAAACACCATATATTTT. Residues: CASSYSIQGNTIYF.